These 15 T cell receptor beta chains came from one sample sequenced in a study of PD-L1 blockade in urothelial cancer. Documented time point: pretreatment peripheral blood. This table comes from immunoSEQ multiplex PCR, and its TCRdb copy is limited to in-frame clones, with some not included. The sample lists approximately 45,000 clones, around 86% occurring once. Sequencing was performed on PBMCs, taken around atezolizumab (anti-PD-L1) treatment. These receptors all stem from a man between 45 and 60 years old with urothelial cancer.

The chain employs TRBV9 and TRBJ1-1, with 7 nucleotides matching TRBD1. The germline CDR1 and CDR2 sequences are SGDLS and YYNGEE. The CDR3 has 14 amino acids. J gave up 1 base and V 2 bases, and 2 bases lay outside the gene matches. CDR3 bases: TGTGCCAGCAGCGTGGGACAGCCGAACACTGAAGCTTTCTTT. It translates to CASSVGQPNTEAFF.

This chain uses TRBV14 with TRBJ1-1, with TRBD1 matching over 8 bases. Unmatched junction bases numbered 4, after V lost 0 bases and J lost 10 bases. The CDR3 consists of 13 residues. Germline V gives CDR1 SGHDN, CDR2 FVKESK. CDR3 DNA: TGTGCCAGCAGCCAAGACAGGGGGCTGGCAGCTTTCTTT. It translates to CASSQDRGLAAFF.

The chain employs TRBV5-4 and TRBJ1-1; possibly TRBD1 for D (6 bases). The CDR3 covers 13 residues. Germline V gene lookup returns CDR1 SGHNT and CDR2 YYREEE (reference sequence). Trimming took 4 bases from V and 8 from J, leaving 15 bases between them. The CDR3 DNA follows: TGTGCCAGCAGCCGGGACATTGGTGGGGAAGCTTTCTTT. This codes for CASSRDIGGEAFF.

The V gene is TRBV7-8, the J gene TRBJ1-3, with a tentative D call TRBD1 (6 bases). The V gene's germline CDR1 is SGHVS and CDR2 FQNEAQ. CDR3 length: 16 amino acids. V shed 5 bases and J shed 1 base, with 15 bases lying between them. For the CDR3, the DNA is TGTGCCAGCAGCCTTACAGGGACCCGTTCTGGAAACACCATATATTTT. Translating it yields CASSLTGTRSGNTIYF. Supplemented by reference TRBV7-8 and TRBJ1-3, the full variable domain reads GAGVSQSPRYKVAKRGQDVALRCDPISGHVSLFWYQQALGQGPEFLTYFQNEAQLDKSGLPSDRFFAERPEGSVSTLKIQRTQQEDSAVYLCASSLTGTRSGNTIYFGEGSWLTVV.

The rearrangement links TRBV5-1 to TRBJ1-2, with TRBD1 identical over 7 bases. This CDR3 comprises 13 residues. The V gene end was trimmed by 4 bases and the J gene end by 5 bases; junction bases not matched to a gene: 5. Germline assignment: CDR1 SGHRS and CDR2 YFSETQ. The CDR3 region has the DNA TGCGCCAGCAGCCTCGGGACAGCGTATGGCTACACCTTC. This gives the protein CASSLGTAYGYTF.

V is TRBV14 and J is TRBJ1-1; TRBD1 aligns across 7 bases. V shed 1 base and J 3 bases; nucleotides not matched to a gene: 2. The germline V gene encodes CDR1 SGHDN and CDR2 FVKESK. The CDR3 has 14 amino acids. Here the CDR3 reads CASSQAQGYTEAFF. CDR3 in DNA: TGTGCCAGCAGCCAAGCACAGGGGTACACTGAAGCTTTCTTT.

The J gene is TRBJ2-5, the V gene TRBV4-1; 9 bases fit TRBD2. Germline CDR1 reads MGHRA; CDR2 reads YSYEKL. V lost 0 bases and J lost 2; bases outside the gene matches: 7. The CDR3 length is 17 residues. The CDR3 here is CASSQDPAGGGQETQYF. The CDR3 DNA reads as TGCGCCAGCAGCCAAGATCCGGCGGGAGGGGGTCAAGAGACCCAGTACTTC.

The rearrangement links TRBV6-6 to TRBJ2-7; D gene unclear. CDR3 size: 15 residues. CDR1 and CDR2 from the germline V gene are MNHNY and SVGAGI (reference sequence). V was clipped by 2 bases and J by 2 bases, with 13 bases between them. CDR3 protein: CASSYTPTTAYEQYF. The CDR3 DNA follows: TGTGCCAGCAGTTACACTCCAACTACCGCCTACGAGCAGTACTTC.

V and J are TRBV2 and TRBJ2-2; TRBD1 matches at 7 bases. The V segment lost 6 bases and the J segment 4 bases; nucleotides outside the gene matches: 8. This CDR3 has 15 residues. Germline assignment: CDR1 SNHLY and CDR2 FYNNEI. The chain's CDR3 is CASRETGSTTGELFF. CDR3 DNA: TGTGCCAGCAGGGAGACAGGGTCGACCACCGGGGAGCTGTTTTTT.

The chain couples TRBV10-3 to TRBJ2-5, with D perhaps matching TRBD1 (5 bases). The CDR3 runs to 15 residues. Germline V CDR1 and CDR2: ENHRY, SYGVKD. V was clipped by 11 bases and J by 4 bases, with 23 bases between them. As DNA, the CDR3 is TGTGCCTCCCGAATGGGGCAGGGCTATCGAGAGACCCAGTACTTC. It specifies CASRMGQGYRETQYF.

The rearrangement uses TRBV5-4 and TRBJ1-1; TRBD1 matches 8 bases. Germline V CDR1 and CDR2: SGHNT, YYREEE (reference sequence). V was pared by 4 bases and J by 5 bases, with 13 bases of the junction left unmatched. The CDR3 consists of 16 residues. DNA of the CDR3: TGTGCCAGCAGCATTCCCCAAGGACAGGGAGCAACTGAAGCTTTCTTT. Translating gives CASSIPQGQGATEAFF.

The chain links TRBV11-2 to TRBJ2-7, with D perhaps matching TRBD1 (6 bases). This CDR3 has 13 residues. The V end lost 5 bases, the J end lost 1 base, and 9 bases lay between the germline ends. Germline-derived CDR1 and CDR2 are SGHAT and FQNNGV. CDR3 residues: CASSLRGSYEQYV. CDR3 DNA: TGTGCCAGCAGCCTGAGGGGGTCCTACGAGCAGTACGTC.

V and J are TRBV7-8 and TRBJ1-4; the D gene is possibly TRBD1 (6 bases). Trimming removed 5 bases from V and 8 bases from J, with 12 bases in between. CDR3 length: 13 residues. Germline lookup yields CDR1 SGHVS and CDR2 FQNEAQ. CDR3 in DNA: TGTGCCAGCAGCACCCGGACAGCCGAAAAACTGTTTTTT. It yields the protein CASSTRTAEKLFF.

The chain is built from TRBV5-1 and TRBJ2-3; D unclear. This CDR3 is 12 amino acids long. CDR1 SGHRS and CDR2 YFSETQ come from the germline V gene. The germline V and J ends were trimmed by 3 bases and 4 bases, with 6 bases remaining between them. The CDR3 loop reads CASSSPSDTQYF. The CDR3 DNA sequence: TGCGCCAGCAGCTCCCCGTCAGATACGCAGTATTTT.

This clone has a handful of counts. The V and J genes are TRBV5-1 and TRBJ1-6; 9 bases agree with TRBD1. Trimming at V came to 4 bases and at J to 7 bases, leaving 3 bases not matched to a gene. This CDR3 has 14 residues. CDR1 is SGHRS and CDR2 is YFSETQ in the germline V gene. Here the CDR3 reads CASSPGTGNSPLHF. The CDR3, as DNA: TGCGCCAGCAGCCCCGGGACAGGGAATTCACCCCTCCACTTT.